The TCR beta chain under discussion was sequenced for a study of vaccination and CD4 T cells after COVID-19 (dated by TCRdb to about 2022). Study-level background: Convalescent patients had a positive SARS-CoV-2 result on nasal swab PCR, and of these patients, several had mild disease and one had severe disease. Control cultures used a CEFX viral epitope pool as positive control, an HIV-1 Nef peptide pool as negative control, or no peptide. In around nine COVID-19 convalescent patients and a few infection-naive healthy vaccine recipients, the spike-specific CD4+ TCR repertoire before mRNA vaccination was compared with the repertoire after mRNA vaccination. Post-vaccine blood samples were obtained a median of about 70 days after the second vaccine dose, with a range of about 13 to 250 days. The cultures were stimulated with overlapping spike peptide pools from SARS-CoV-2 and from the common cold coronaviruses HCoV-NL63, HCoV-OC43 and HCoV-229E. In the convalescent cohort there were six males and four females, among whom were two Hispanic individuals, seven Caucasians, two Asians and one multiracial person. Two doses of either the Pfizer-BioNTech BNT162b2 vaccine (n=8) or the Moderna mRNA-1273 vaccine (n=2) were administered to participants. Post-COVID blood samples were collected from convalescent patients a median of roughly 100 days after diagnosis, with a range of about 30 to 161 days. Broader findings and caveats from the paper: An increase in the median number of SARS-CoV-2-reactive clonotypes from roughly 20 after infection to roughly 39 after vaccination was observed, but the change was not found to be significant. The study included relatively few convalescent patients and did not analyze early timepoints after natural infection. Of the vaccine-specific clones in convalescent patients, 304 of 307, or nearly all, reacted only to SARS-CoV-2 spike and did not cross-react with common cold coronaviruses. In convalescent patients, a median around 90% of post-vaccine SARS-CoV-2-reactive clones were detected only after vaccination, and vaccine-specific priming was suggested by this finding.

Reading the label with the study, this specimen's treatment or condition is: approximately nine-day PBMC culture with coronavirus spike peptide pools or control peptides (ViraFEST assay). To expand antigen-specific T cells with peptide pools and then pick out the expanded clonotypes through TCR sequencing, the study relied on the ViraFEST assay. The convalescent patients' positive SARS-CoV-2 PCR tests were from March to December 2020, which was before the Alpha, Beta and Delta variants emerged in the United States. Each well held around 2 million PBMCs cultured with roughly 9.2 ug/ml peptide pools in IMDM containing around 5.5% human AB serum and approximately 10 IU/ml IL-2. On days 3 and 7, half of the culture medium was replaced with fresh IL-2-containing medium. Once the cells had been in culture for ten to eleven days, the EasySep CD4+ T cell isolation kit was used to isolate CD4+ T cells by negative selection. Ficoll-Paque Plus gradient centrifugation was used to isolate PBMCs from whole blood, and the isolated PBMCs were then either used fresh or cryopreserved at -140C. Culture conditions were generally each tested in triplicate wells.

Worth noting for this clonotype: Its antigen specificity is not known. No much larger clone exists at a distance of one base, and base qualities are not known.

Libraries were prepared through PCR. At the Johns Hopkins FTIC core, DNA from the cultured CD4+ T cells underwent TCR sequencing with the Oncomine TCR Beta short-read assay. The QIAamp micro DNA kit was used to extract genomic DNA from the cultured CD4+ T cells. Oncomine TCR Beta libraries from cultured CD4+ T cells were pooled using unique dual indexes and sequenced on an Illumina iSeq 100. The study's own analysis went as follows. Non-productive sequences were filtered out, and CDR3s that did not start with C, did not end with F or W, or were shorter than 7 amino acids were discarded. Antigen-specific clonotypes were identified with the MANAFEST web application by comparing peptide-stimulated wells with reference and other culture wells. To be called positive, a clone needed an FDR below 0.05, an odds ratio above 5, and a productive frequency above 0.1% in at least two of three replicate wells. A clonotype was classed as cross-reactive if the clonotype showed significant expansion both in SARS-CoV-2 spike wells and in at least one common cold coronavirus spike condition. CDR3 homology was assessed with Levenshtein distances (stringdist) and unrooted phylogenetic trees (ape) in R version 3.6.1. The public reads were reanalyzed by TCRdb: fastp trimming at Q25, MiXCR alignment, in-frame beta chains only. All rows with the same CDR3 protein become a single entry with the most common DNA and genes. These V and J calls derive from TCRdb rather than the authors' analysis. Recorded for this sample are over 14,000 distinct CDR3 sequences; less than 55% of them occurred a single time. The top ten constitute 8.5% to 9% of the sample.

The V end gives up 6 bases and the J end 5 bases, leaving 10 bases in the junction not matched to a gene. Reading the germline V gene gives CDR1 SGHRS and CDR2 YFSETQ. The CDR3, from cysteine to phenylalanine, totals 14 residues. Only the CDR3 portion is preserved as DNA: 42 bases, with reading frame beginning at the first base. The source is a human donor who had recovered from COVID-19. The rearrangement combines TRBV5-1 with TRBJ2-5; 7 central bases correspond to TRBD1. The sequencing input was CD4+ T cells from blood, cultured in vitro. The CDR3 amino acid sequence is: CASKPRDSGETQYF. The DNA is TGCGCCAGCAAACCCCGGGACAGCGGTGAGACCCAGTACTTC.